These T cell receptor beta chains were read from a single sample in a study of T cells expressing NK-cell markers. From its re-call of the 5' RACE reads, TCRdb lists each CDR3 protein once, without DNA. Its table records around 280,000 distinct CDR3 sequences. Source material: blood T cells: a sorted CD56 or NKG2C T cell subset, CD4+ or CD8+ T cells, or bulk PBMC T cells (not recorded which). The receptor set was obtained from a young man in good health. Each CDR3 is given with its conserved first and last residue.

>TRBJ2-5|TRBV5-1|15
CASSLNGGIQETQYF
>TRBJ2-3|TRBV18|17
CASSPGVGGGDTDTQYF
>TRBJ2-7|TRBV20-1|18
CSARDHLSPSGGPTEQYF
>TRBJ2-3|TRBV7-3|15
CASSTTGLSTDTQYF
>TRBJ2-5|TRBV7-9|14
CASNPGLAGETQYF
>TRBJ1-6|TRBV12-3/TRBV12-4|14
CASSFDRENSPLHF
>TRBJ2-7|TRBV5-6|12
CASSSRTGEQYF
>TRBJ2-5|TRBV6-5|15
CASSYFVGGQETQYF
>TRBJ1-2|TRBV20-1|14
CSAGKGGQLYGYTF
>TRBJ2-1|TRBV6-5|17
CASSYNSGTSGFNEQFF
>TRBJ2-1|TRBV20-1|13
CSAAREAVGEQFF
>TRBJ1-2|TRBV10-3|17
CAINRPDRGAPNYGYTF
>TRBJ2-1|TRBV12-3/TRBV12-4|14
CASSSSTGVGEQFF
>TRBJ2-7|TRBV5-1|14
CASSLTGGVNEQYF
>TRBJ2-5|TRBV27|16
CASSRGLAGVGETQYF
>TRBJ2-2|TRBV7-2|15
CASSPTTGNTGELFF
>TRBJ1-5|TRBV12-3/TRBV12-4|18
CASSFLRGTRNSNQPQHF
>TRBJ1-1|TRBV30|12
CAWRASGGGAFF
>TRBJ1-1|TRBV29-1|15
CSVTPRGRVNTEAFF
>TRBJ2-1|TRBV12-3/TRBV12-4|15
CASSSGLAEYNEQFF
>TRBJ1-1|TRBV7-2|15
CASSLDLQLNTEAFF
>TRBJ2-1|TRBV5-5|13
CASSFRMANEQFF
>TRBJ2-6|TRBV5-5|18
CASSDGTALSSGANVLTF
>TRBJ1-1|TRBV11-3|13
CASSSRSSTEAFF
>TRBJ1-4|TRBV20-1|16
CSARDRRQGPREKLFF
>TRBJ2-3|TRBV12-3/TRBV12-4|14
CASSQRDGTDTQYF
>TRBJ2-7|TRBV20-1|15
CSAITGPFRANEQYF
>TRBJ2-3|TRBV29-1|12
CSVGSRADTQYF
>TRBJ2-1|TRBV10-3|15
CAISPGGQGQDEQFF
>TRBJ2-1|TRBV12-3/TRBV12-4|12
CASSQEPREVFF
>TRBJ2-1|TRBV5-6|17
CASSLHRGESSYNEQFF
>TRBJ1-5|TRBV20-1|16
CSAMPGAGSSNQPQHF
>TRBJ1-4|TRBV29-1|12
CSGGRRREKLFF
>TRBJ2-1|TRBV11-2|12
CASRLVGDEQFF
>TRBJ2-3|TRBV12-3/TRBV12-4|16
CASSRGLAGGEDTQYF
>TRBJ2-7|TRBV29-1|14
CSVGGHPGSYEQYF
>TRBJ2-1|TRBV18|16
CASSPGDRTGEIEQFF
>TRBJ2-1|TRBV7-2|17
CASSFQGLAGRRNEQFF
>TRBJ1-2|TRBV10-3|14
CAITSGTETYGYTF
>TRBJ1-3|TRBV19|13
CASRQLAGNTIYF
>TRBJ2-5|TRBV6-5|15
CASSYQDRASETQYF
>TRBJ2-1|TRBV20-1|18
CSARVVVRRSLYLNEQFF